This T cell receptor beta chain was profiled in a study of T cells in Graves' hyperthyroidism and ophthalmopathy. Study-wide findings and caveats: Classification by a 13 V-J model distinguished ophthalmopathy from stable hyperthyroidism. Peripheral blood also featured most of the thyroid clonotypes expanded above 0.001.

TCR beta CDR3 sequences were amplified from RNA transcripts. HTBI primers were used for first-round RT-PCR of the TCR CDR3. TCRdb itself ran the multiplex PCR reads through MiXCR, one entry per CDR3 protein. The sample carries some 360,000 distinct CDR3 sequences, about a sixth recorded once. It was uncontrolled infection, other autoimmune disease, pregnancy or lactation that excluded patients. The diagnostic basis comprised clinical symptoms, serum thyroxine and TRAb, thyroid ultrasound and orbital computed tomography. This clonotype came up many times. As yet, its antigen is unknown. The CDR3 loop spans 14 amino acids. V was trimmed by 0 bases and J by 2 bases, leaving 7 bases between them. Germline-derived CDR1 and CDR2 are SEHNR and FQNEAQ (reference sequence).

Sequenced material: blood. This chain links TRBV7-9 with TRBJ1-2; D is unclear. The receptor was derived from a woman in her 40s with Graves' ophthalmopathy. The CDR3 DNA reads TGTGCCAGCAGCTTAGCCCTGGACAACTATGGCTACACCTTC. This translates into CASSLALDNYGYTF.